A single sample gave rise to the 29 T cell receptor beta chains below, sequenced in a study of blood T cell repertoires in COVID-19. Clones were read by immunoSEQ multiplex PCR, and TCRdb kept only the in-frame ones, dropping some. Here the sample spans 300,000 to 400,000 clones, around 89% being singletons. Sequencing input: PBMCs or T cells enriched from blood (not recorded which). The receptors originated from a woman aged 25 to 39 with acute COVID-19.

The gene calls are TRBV3-1 (or the pseudogene TRBV3-2) and TRBJ1-4; no definite D call. The CDR3 has 15 residues. Germline-derived CDR1 and CDR2 are LGHDT and YNNKEL (reference sequence). The V end was cut by 0 bases, the J end by 7 bases, with 12 bases between. The CDR3 protein is CASSQDMQYAEKLFF. The CDR3 bases are TGTGCCAGCAGCCAAGATATGCAGTACGCTGAAAAACTGTTTTTT.

This chain uses TRBV10-3 with TRBJ2-1; 10 nucleotides line up with TRBD2. The ends lost 9 bases at V and 4 bases at J; junction bases unmatched: 6. CDR1 is ENHRY, CDR2 SYGVKD, per germline. The CDR3 runs to 14 residues. The CDR3 reads CAIHASGGYNEQFF. The CDR3 region has the DNA TGTGCCATTCACGCTAGCGGGGGTTACAATGAGCAGTTCTTC.

This sequence joins TRBV24-1 and TRBJ1-4; 7 bases match TRBD1. The CDR3 totals 15 residues. J lost 1 base, V lost 5 bases, and 3 bases had no gene match. The germline gives CDR1 KGHDR, CDR2 SFDVKD. This chain's CDR3 is CATSAGDRTNEKLFF. The DNA for the CDR3 is TGTGCCACCAGTGCGGGGGACAGAACTAATGAAAAACTGTTTTTT.

This clone was seen a single time. The rearrangement links TRBV9 to TRBJ2-3; 11 nucleotides agree with TRBD2. J gave up 3 bases and V 1 base, and 7 bases lay outside the gene matches. The germline CDR1 and CDR2 sequences are SGDLS and YYNGEE. The CDR3 runs 17 residues. The CDR3 spells CASSVTRLAGTTDTQYF. CDR3 DNA sequence: TGTGCCAGCAGCGTAACTAGACTAGCGGGGACTACAGATACGCAGTATTTT.

The gene calls are TRBV7-2 and TRBJ2-4, with TRBD1 matching over 7 bases. Trimming cost V 5 bases and J 5 bases; bases outside gene matches: 9. This CDR3 has 15 amino acids. Per the germline V gene, CDR1 is SGHTA and CDR2 is FQGNSA. CDR3 sequence reads: CASSPETGTQNIQYF. CDR3 DNA sequence: TGTGCCAGCAGCCCAGAGACAGGGACCCAAAACATTCAGTACTTC. The whole variable domain, filled in from reference TRBV7-2 and TRBJ2-4, reads GAGVSQSPSNKVTEKGKDVELRCDPISGHTALYWYRQSLGQGLEFLIYFQGNSAPDKSGLPSDRFSAERTGGSVSTLTIQRTQQEDSAVYLCASSPETGTQNIQYFGAGTRLSVL.

The gene calls are TRBV12-5 and TRBJ1-2; possibly TRBD1 for D (6 bases). Trimming pared 0 bases from V and 0 bases from J, leaving 11 bases between. Germline-derived CDR1 and CDR2 are LGHNT and FRNRAP. The CDR3 has 16 amino acids. The CDR3 DNA is TGTGCTAGTGGTTTGGTACCAGGGGATCCTAACTATGGCTACACCTTC. Protein product: CASGLVPGDPNYGYTF.

This chain links TRBV30 with TRBJ2-3; D possibly corresponds to TRBD1 (5 bases). This CDR3 contains 14 residues. Trimming removed 1 base at V and 1 base at J, with 9 bases between. Germline-derived CDR1 and CDR2 are GTSNPN and SVGIG (reference sequence). The DNA for the CDR3 is TGTGCCTGGAGTGAGGGGATAGGCACAGATACGCAGTATTTT. Protein sequence: CAWSEGIGTDTQYF.

The CDR3 region is CASSATGGISSGNTIYF. Written as DNA, the CDR3 is TGTGCCAGCAGCGCGACAGGGGGCATCTCCTCTGGAAACACCATATATTTT. The chain carries TRBV9 and TRBJ1-3, with 10 positions matching TRBD1. V lost 3 bases, J lost 0 bases, and 6 bases stayed unmatched. In germline, CDR1 is SGDLS, CDR2 YYNGEE. The CDR3 contains 17 residues.

This clone was counted a single time. The chain links TRBV29-1 to TRBJ2-1; TRBD1 matches at 7 bases. The CDR3 spans 13 residues. Unmatched junction bases numbered 5, after V lost 6 bases and J lost 3 bases. Germline V gene data show CDR1 as SQVTM and CDR2 as ANQGSEA. The CDR3, as DNA: TGCAGCGTCTACAGGGGTGGCTACAATGAGCAGTTCTTC. This sequence encodes CSVYRGGYNEQFF.

A note on this clone: Other DNA sequences of this sample code for an identical CDR3. The rearrangement joins TRBV18 to TRBJ1-2; possibly TRBD1 for D (5 bases). The CDR3 runs 13 residues. The germline V and J ends were trimmed by 1 base and 4 bases, with 7 bases remaining between them. CDR1 KGHSH and CDR2 LQKENI come from the germline V gene. CDR3 nucleotides: TGTGCCAGCTCACCACGGGGGGGCTATGGCTACACCTTC. This sequence encodes CASSPRGGYGYTF.

The chain has TRBV6-1 and TRBJ1-5; D ambiguous. The CDR3 has 11 residues. Trimming shortened V by 4 bases and J by 6 bases, and 4 bases separated the two germline ends. Germline-derived CDR1 and CDR2 are MNHNS and SASEGT. The CDR3 reads CASSAGQPQHF. CDR3 DNA: TGTGCCAGCAGTGCGGGTCAGCCCCAGCATTTT.

V and J are TRBV20-1 and TRBJ1-4, with a weak D call TRBD1 (5 bases). The ends were cut back, 4 bases at V and 6 bases at J, with 15 bases in the middle. The germline CDR1 and CDR2 sequences are DFQATT and SNEGSKA (reference sequence). The CDR3 spans 14 residues. CDR3 loop: CSANEWGGDEKLFF. For the CDR3, the DNA is TGCAGTGCTAATGAGTGGGGGGGAGATGAAAAACTGTTTTTT.

The chain combines TRBV14 with TRBJ1-3; tentatively, D is TRBD1 (6 bases). V was clipped by 3 bases and J by 0 bases, with 15 bases between them. Germline V gives CDR1 SGHDN, CDR2 FVKESK. CDR3 length: 17 residues. CDR3 protein: CASSQLTGAVSGNTIYF. CDR3 in DNA: TGTGCCAGCAGCCAGCTGACAGGTGCAGTCTCTGGAAACACCATATATTTT.

The J gene is TRBJ2-7, the V gene TRBV11-2; the D gene is possibly TRBD1 (5 bases). CDR3 length: 13 amino acids. V lost 6 bases and J 1 base, leaving 10 bases between the germline ends. CDR1 and CDR2 (germline): SGHAT, FQNNGV. CDR3 nucleotides: TGTGCCAGCAGGTCAGGGTATTCCTACGAGCAGTACTTC. It translates to CASRSGYSYEQYF.

The chain recombines TRBV29-1 with TRBJ2-6, with D maybe TRBD2 (5 bases). The CDR3 has 17 amino acids. Trimming left V 1 base short and J 4 bases short, with 17 bases between. Germline CDR1 and CDR2: SQVTM and ANQGSEA. In DNA, the CDR3 is TGCAGCGTTGAAGTGGGTCCCAGAGGGCGAGGGGCCAACGTCCTGACTTTC. Encoded protein: CSVEVGPRGRGANVLTF.

The V and J genes are TRBV5-5 and TRBJ1-4; 9 bases are shared with TRBD1. The CDR3 length is 14 residues. Germline trimming cut 6 bases from V and 7 bases from J; bases unmatched to any gene: 7. The germline V gene encodes CDR1 SGHKS and CDR2 YYEKEE (reference sequence). This CDR3 is CASNPGTGSEKLFF. CDR3 nucleotides: TGTGCCAGCAACCCCGGGACAGGGTCTGAAAAACTGTTTTTT. The whole variable domain, remainder taken from reference TRBV5-5 and TRBJ1-4, is DAGVTQSPTHLIKTRGQQVTLRCSPISGHKSVSWYQQVLGQGPQFIFQYYEKEERGRGNFPDRFSARQFPNYSSELNVNALLLGDSALYLCASNPGTGSEKLFFGSGTQLSVL.

The DNA of the CDR3 is TGTGCCAGCAGCTTAAGGCGGGGATACACAGATACGCAGTATTTT. It encodes CASSLRRGYTDTQYF. The chain combines TRBV11-2 with TRBJ2-3, with a weak D call TRBD2 (6 bases). V lost 2 bases and J lost 2, with 11 bases in between. CDR1 is SGHAT and CDR2 is FQNNGV in the germline V gene. The CDR3 loop spans 15 amino acids.

The chain carries TRBV27 and TRBJ1-2; 9 bases align to TRBD1. The trim removed 0 bases at V and 0 bases at J, leaving 2 bases unmatched. The CDR3 covers 16 residues. Looked up from germline, CDR1 is MNHEY and CDR2 is SMNVEV (reference sequence). This CDR3 is CASSLSGTGTNYGYTF. DNA for the CDR3: TGTGCCAGCAGTTTATCAGGGACAGGGACTAACTATGGCTACACCTTC.

CDR3 in DNA: TGTGCCAGCAGCCTGTCCCGGGACAGGGATGAGCAGTTCTTC. Amino acid sequence: CASSLSRDRDEQFF. The J gene is TRBJ2-1, the V gene TRBV7-9; 9 bases are a match to TRBD1. Germline-derived CDR1 and CDR2 are SEHNR and FQNEAQ (reference sequence). This CDR3 comprises 14 residues. Trimming at V came to 5 bases and at J to 8 bases, leaving 7 bases not matched to a gene.

V and J are TRBV2 and TRBJ1-2; D possibly corresponds to TRBD1 (6 bases). CDR1 is SNHLY and CDR2 is FYNNEI in the germline V gene. This CDR3 spans 16 amino acids. Trimming left V 5 bases short and J 6 bases short, with 22 bases between. The CDR3 DNA reads TGTGCCAGCAGTATGCCAGGGGAATTTCTCGGCGATGGCTACACCTTC. Translating gives CASSMPGEFLGDGYTF.

This clone appeared a single time. The chain has TRBV11-1 and TRBJ2-7; 11 positions match TRBD1. The ends lost 5 bases at V and 2 bases at J; junction bases unmatched: 8. The CDR3 is made up of 16 amino acids. Germline V lookup: CDR1 SGHAT, CDR2 FQDESV (reference sequence). In nucleotides, the CDR3 is TGTGCCAGCAGCCAAATCGGGACAGGGGGTCCCTACGAGCAGTACTTC. The encoded protein is CASSQIGTGGPYEQYF.

The rearrangement joins TRBV6-1 to TRBJ2-3; the D gene is possibly TRBD2 (6 bases). Trimming removed 1 base from V and 11 bases from J, with 19 bases in between. The CDR3 contains 15 residues. Germline values: CDR1 MNHNS, CDR2 SASEGT. The chain's CDR3 is CASSEEPLGGAEQYF. CDR3 DNA sequence: TGTGCCAGCAGTGAAGAACCCTTGGGCGGGGCAGAGCAGTATTTT.

The rearrangement joins TRBV9 to TRBJ1-1, with TRBD1 identical over 9 bases. The CDR3 has 15 amino acids. Trimming took 4 bases from V and 5 from J; bases not matched to a gene: 9. Germline V gene sequence: CDR1 SGDLS, CDR2 YYNGEE. CDR3 nucleotides: TGTGCCAGCAGCCCCCCCGGGACAGGGTCAACTGAAGCTTTCTTT. This sequence encodes CASSPPGTGSTEAFF.

This chain connects TRBV29-1 to TRBJ1-2; a possible D gene is TRBD1 (5 bases). V was cut by 1 base and J by 4 bases, with 13 bases left in between. Germline V CDR1 and CDR2: SQVTM, ANQGSEA. The CDR3 runs 14 residues. The CDR3: CSVEGVGGIYGYTF. For the CDR3, the DNA is TGCAGCGTTGAAGGGGTCGGGGGAATCTATGGCTACACCTTC.

This chain joins TRBV24-1 and TRBJ1-5, with 9 bases aligning to TRBD1. V gave up 3 bases and J gave up 6 bases; unmatched junction bases: 8. The CDR3 spans 16 residues. Germline CDR1 and CDR2: KGHDR and SFDVKD. In nucleotides, the CDR3 is TGTGCCACCAGTGATAGCGGACAGGGGAATGGTCAGCCCCAGCATTTT. Translated: CATSDSGQGNGQPQHF.

The chain has TRBV6-1 and TRBJ2-5; 10 nucleotides agree with TRBD1. The V segment lost 6 bases and the J segment 3 bases; nucleotides outside the gene matches: 4. This CDR3 spans 14 amino acids. The germline gives CDR1 MNHNS, CDR2 SASEGT. The DNA of the CDR3 is TGTGCCAGCAGGCGACAGGGGGCAAAAGAGACCCAGTACTTC. Translated, it gives CASRRQGAKETQYF.

The rearrangement joins TRBV4-1 to TRBJ1-4, with D possibly being TRBD1 (5 bases). CDR3 length: 16 amino acids. V gave up 5 bases and J gave up 0 bases, with 13 bases separating them. Germline CDR1 MGHRA, CDR2 YSYEKL. The CDR3 sequence: CASSSPAGATNEKLFF. CDR3 sequence (DNA): TGCGCCAGCAGCTCCCCGGCGGGGGCAACTAATGAAAAACTGTTTTTT.

The genes are TRBV28 and TRBJ1-2, with D possibly being TRBD1 (5 bases). V was shortened by 4 bases and J by 3 bases, with 15 bases between the two germline ends. The CDR3 totals 15 residues. CDR1 is MDHEN, CDR2 SYDVKM, per germline. CDR3 protein: CASSSHGGRDYGYTF. CDR3 DNA: TGTGCCAGCAGTTCTCATGGGGGGAGGGACTATGGCTACACCTTC.

This chain connects TRBV2 to TRBJ1-1, with a tentative D call TRBD1 (5 bases). The CDR3 loop spans 13 amino acids. The V end lost 7 bases, the J end lost 4 bases, and 13 bases lay between the germline ends. CDR1 is SNHLY, CDR2 FYNNEI, per germline. The CDR3 reads CASIRGETTEAFF. Here the CDR3 DNA reads TGTGCCAGCATTCGGGGGGAGACCACTGAAGCTTTCTTT.